This T cell receptor beta chain was captured in a study of control samples from healthy donors and cancer patients. This CDR3 spans 13 amino acids. Trimming took off 3 bases at V and 7 bases at J, with 12 bases between the two ends. Germline V gene lookup returns CDR1 GTSNPN and CDR2 SVGIG (reference sequence). Some clones are missing from TCRdb's copy, which holds only in-frame ones; the method was immunoSEQ multiplex PCR. The sample has about 19,000 clones, around four fifths seen once. This TCR derives from a woman aged 70-85 years with lung cancer. The rearrangement links TRBV30 to TRBJ2-2; D might be TRBD1 (5 bases). Sequencing used PBMCs. The CDR3 spells CAWSPPQGGELFF. In DNA, the CDR3 is TGTGCCTGGAGCCCCCCCCAGGGCGGGGAGCTGTTTTTT.